This T cell receptor (beta chain) was captured by sequencing in a study of T cells in Graves' hyperthyroidism and ophthalmopathy. The source material, RNA transcripts, was used to amplify TCR beta CDR3 regions. The TCR CDR3 first-round RT-PCR relied on the HTBI primer set. TCRdb itself ran the multiplex PCR reads through MiXCR, one entry per CDR3 protein. The sample carries roughly 400,000 distinct CDR3 sequences, roughly 13% recorded once. General study points: Before onset, ophthalmopathy was predicted by the model a median approximately 6.6 months earlier.

Trimming took off 2 bases at V and 5 bases at J, with 10 bases between the two ends. Germline-derived CDR1 and CDR2 are SGHDN and FVKESK. The CDR3 loop spans 14 amino acids. Lactation, pregnancy, other autoimmune disease or uncontrolled infection excluded patients. Diagnoses used clinical symptoms, serum thyroxine and TRAb, thyroid ultrasound and orbital computed tomography. The authors took PBMCs from 10 ml fresh peripheral blood. Turning to this clonotype: As yet, its antigen is unknown.

The chain is built from TRBV14 and TRBJ2-1; possible D gene TRBD1, 5 bases. Sequenced sample: blood. The origin of this receptor is a man aged 50-60 years with Graves' ophthalmopathy. The CDR3 sequence is CASSQMIRDNEQFF. CDR3 in DNA: TGTGCCAGCAGCCAAATGATCAGGGACAATGAGCAGTTCTTC.